The 11 T cell receptor beta chains presented below share a single source sample, sequenced in a study of blood T cell repertoires in COVID-19 (dated by TCRdb to 2018 to 2021). The protocol used for the library was the immunoSEQ multiplex PCR assay. The immuneACCESS repertoire file appears here via TCRdb, limited to in-frame rearrangements. These files lack a portion of the clones; in checked studies, under half of the deficit traces to unresolved V genes, and the cause of the others is not known. This sample gives fewer than 200,000 clones in total; roughly 90% of them show up just once. Clones ranked in the top ten supply roughly 25% of the sample. The sample taken for sequencing was peripheral blood. These receptors originate from a man in his sixties with acute or convalescent COVID-19.

The chain joins TRBV7-9 to TRBJ2-7, with D possibly matching TRBD2 (6 bases). Deletions cut 5 bases from V and 5 bases from J, with 10 bases between. Germline CDR1 is SEHNR and CDR2 is FQNEAQ (reference sequence). CDR3 length equals 12 residues. As DNA, the CDR3 is TGTGCCAGCAGCGATCGGGGGAACGAGCAGTACTTC. It is translated as CASSDRGNEQYF.

The chain employs TRBV6-5 and TRBJ2-3; TRBD2 might be the D (5 bases). The germline V gene encodes CDR1 MNHEY and CDR2 SVGAGI. V lost 7 bases and J 1 base, leaving 6 bases between the germline ends. The CDR3 contains 12 residues. The CDR3 DNA is TGTGCCAGCAAGAGGGGCACAGATACGCAGTATTTT. Amino acid sequence: CASKRGTDTQYF.

This clone was seen a single time. The V call is TRBV14, the J call TRBJ2-3; D is perhaps TRBD1 or TRBD2 (9 bases each). The V and J ends lost 4 bases and 2 bases respectively, with 31 bases between them. This CDR3 spans 21 amino acids. Germline V lookup: CDR1 SGHDN, CDR2 FVKESK. CDR3 sequence: CASSRNTGGVMGLAHTDTQYF. CDR3 bases: TGTGCCAGCAGCCGTAATACAGGGGGCGTGATGGGACTAGCCCACACAGATACGCAGTATTTT.

On this clone itself: The sample carries other DNA sequences with the same CDR3. J is TRBJ2-2 and V is TRBV7-3; 10 bases fit TRBD2. J gave up 5 bases and V 3 bases, and 9 bases lay outside the gene matches. Per germline, CDR1 SGHTA and CDR2 FQGTGA. The CDR3 spans 17 residues. CDR3 region: CASSFRGAGGPTGELFF. In DNA form, the CDR3 reads TGTGCCAGCAGCTTCCGCGGAGCGGGGGGGCCAACCGGGGAGCTGTTTTTT.

As regards this clone: The same CDR3 is also encoded by other DNA sequences in this sample. The chain employs TRBV7-2 and TRBJ1-5; D remains ambiguous. V lost 2 bases to trimming and J lost 6 bases, with 11 bases between them. CDR1 and CDR2 (germline): SGHTA, FQGNSA. The CDR3 length is 14 residues. CDR3 loop: CASSLKGGGQPQHF. For the CDR3, the DNA is TGTGCCAGCAGCTTAAAGGGAGGCGGTCAGCCCCAGCATTTT.

The chain recombines TRBV7-3 with TRBJ2-2, with 8 nucleotides matching TRBD2. CDR1 is SGHTA, CDR2 FQGTGA, per germline. V was clipped by 6 bases and J by 5 bases; unmatched bases: 14. The CDR3 sequence is 17 residues long. CDR3 DNA sequence: TGTGCCAGCAGGGCCGACTTTCCAGCGGGGGCAACCGGGGAGCTGTTTTTT. Amino acid sequence: CASRADFPAGATGELFF.

This sequence joins TRBV6-4 and TRBJ2-2; D ambiguous. The germline gives CDR1 MRHNA, CDR2 SNTAGT. Between the trimmed V and J ends, which lost 0 bases and 8 bases, there was a span of 10 bases. The CDR3 extends over 14 amino acids. In DNA, the CDR3 is TGTGCCAGCAGTGACTCTTACAGAAGTGGGGAGCTGTTTTTT. Amino acids: CASSDSYRSGELFF.

This chain uses TRBV30 with TRBJ1-1; D not certain. This CDR3 spans 11 amino acids. V dropped 3 bases and J dropped 3 bases, with 5 bases sitting between them. Germline V gives CDR1 GTSNPN, CDR2 SVGIG (reference sequence). The CDR3 reads CAWSPYTEAFF. In DNA, the CDR3 is TGTGCCTGGAGCCCGTACACTGAAGCTTTCTTT.

This chain uses TRBV7-2 with TRBJ1-5; 8 bases agree with TRBD1. Trimming at V came to 1 base and at J to 6 bases, leaving 5 bases not matched to a gene. CDR1 is SGHTA, CDR2 FQGNSA, per germline. The CDR3 has 15 residues. CDR3 protein: CASSLEGTGGQPQHF. The CDR3 DNA reads as TGTGCCAGCAGCTTAGAAGGGACAGGCGGTCAGCCCCAGCATTTT.

The rearrangement joins TRBV5-1 to TRBJ1-3; 9 bases align to TRBD1. Germline V CDR1 and CDR2: SGHRS, YFSETQ. With 1 base clipped from V and 0 bases from J, the junction kept 2 bases outside the gene matches. The CDR3 is 16 residues long. This chain's CDR3 is CASSLSQGASGNTIYF. CDR3 DNA sequence: TGCGCCAGCAGCTTGTCACAGGGGGCCTCTGGAAACACCATATATTTT.

CDR3: CATSDPGVETQYF. CDR3 sequence (DNA): TGTGCCACCAGTGACCCAGGGGTAGAGACCCAGTACTTC. This chain links TRBV24-1 with TRBJ2-5, with D maybe TRBD1 (6 bases). The CDR3 contains 13 residues. In germline, CDR1 is KGHDR, CDR2 SFDVKD. V shed 4 bases and J shed 4 bases, with 9 bases lying between them.